One sample yielded the 21 T cell receptor beta chains listed below, sequenced in a study of cytomegalovirus exposure and HLA in healthy donors. The protocol was immunoSEQ multiplex PCR, while the TCRdb copy is restricted to in-frame clones and leaves out a portion. The data hold about 150,000 clones, with 70% to 90% observed a single time. Sequencing used PBMCs. The receptor source for this set is a woman younger than 35 in good health and CMV-seropositive.

On this clone: Other DNA sequences in the sample encode the same CDR3. V and J are TRBV5-1 and TRBJ1-5; D gene uncertain. Germline V lookup: CDR1 SGHRS, CDR2 YFSETQ. CDR3 length: 14 amino acids. V shed 2 bases and J shed 4 bases, with 10 bases lying between them. The CDR3 DNA is TGCGCCAGCAGCTTAGAGGGAGGAAATCAGCCCCAGCATTTT. It encodes CASSLEGGNQPQHF. The variable domain in full, with the rest retrieved from reference TRBV5-1 and TRBJ1-5, is KAGVTQTPRYLIKTRGQQVTLSCSPISGHRSVSWYQQTPGQGLQFLFEYFSETQRNKGNFPGRFSGRQFSNSRSEMNVSTLELGDSALYLCASSLEGGNQPQHFGDGTRLSIL.

The chain combines TRBV27 with TRBJ1-5; possible D gene TRBD1, 6 bases. There are 16 residues in the CDR3. Trimming removed 2 bases from V and 2 bases from J, with 13 bases in between. Looked up from germline, CDR1 is MNHEY and CDR2 is SMNVEV (reference sequence). CDR3 sequence reads: CASSLTGGLGNQPQHF. The CDR3, as DNA: TGTGCCAGCAGTTTAACCGGGGGGCTCGGCAATCAGCCCCAGCATTTT.

This clone was found once. J is TRBJ2-7 and V is TRBV19; the D gene is possibly TRBD1 (6 bases). This CDR3 is 13 amino acids long. V lost 3 bases and J 4 bases, leaving 10 bases between the germline ends. CDR1 and CDR2 from the germline V gene are LNHDA and SQIVND (reference sequence). In DNA form, the CDR3 reads TGTGCCAGTAGTATGGGGACACCTTACGAGCAGTACTTC. It is translated as CASSMGTPYEQYF.

The chain employs TRBV5-1 and TRBJ1-2; D possibly corresponds to TRBD1 (5 bases). V shed 4 bases and J shed 4 bases, with 17 bases lying between them. There are 15 residues in the CDR3. Germline CDR1 is SGHRS and CDR2 is YFSETQ. In DNA form, the CDR3 reads TGCGCCAGCAGCCCAGAGGGGAGGGACCTCTATGGCTACACCTTC. Protein: CASSPEGRDLYGYTF.

V gene TRBV4-2 combines with J gene TRBJ1-5; D is undetermined. The CDR3 totals 15 residues. The V end was cut by 1 base, the J end by 7 bases, with 14 bases between. Germline CDR1 reads LGHNA; CDR2 reads YNFKEQ. The CDR3 region is CASSQATGSGQPQHF. For the CDR3, the DNA is TGTGCCAGCAGCCAAGCTACCGGGTCGGGGCAGCCCCAGCATTTT.

The chain employs TRBV28 and TRBJ1-1; the match to TRBD1 covers 7 bases. The CDR3 runs 15 residues. Germline lookup yields CDR1 MDHEN and CDR2 SYDVKM. Germline trimming cut 6 bases from V and 3 bases from J; bases unmatched to any gene: 10. CDR3 amino acids: CASRRWDSSYTEAFF. DNA of the CDR3: TGTGCCAGCAGGCGCTGGGACAGTTCCTACACTGAAGCTTTCTTT.

The V call is TRBV11-2, the J call TRBJ2-2, with D possibly being TRBD2 (5 bases). The CDR3 totals 13 residues. Germline-derived CDR1 and CDR2 are SGHAT and FQNNGV. V shed 1 base and J shed 6 bases, with 6 bases lying between them. CDR3 sequence reads: CASSLGGSGELFF. In DNA, the CDR3 is TGTGCCAGCAGCTTAGGCGGGTCCGGGGAGCTGTTTTTT.

The table lists this clone with a count of one. CDR3 loop: CASSPPYQGIAKNIQYF. CDR3 bases: TGTGCCAGCAGTCCCCCCTATCAGGGGATAGCCAAAAACATTCAGTACTTC. The V and J genes are TRBV28 and TRBJ2-4; tentative D call: TRBD1 (6 bases). The V end was cut by 5 bases, the J end by 0 bases, with 17 bases between. CDR1 and CDR2 (germline): MDHEN, SYDVKM. The CDR3 runs to 17 residues.

CDR3 sequence: CASLPGTQTNEQYF. The CDR3 DNA follows: TGTGCCAGCCTACCCGGGACACAAACCAACGAGCAGTACTTC. The rearrangement links TRBV2 to TRBJ2-7, with D possibly being TRBD1 (6 bases). V was pared by 8 bases and J by 5 bases, with 19 bases between. The germline gives CDR1 SNHLY, CDR2 FYNNEI. CDR3 size: 14 residues.

This chain joins TRBV5-1 and TRBJ2-3; the match to TRBD2 covers 9 bases. Germline CDR1 is SGHRS and CDR2 is YFSETQ. This CDR3 comprises 16 residues. Losses at the gene ends were 2 bases for V and 5 bases for J; bases not matched to a gene: 9. The CDR3 DNA is TGCGCCAGCAGCTTTGGGCTAGCGGGATCCTTAGATACGCAGTATTTT. The encoded protein is CASSFGLAGSLDTQYF.

This clone is a singleton in its sample. V is TRBV29-1 and J is TRBJ1-1; no clear D gene. The CDR3 spans 11 residues. Germline CDR1 reads SQVTM; CDR2 reads ANQGSEA. V lost 7 bases to trimming and J lost 10 bases, with 16 bases between them. As DNA, the CDR3 is TGCAGCGGGCAACAAGGAACGGGAGCTTTCTTT. The encoded protein is CSGQQGTGAFF.

This rearrangement joins TRBV11-2 to TRBJ1-3; 9 bases match TRBD1. The CDR3 contains 19 residues. Trimming cost V 1 base and J 1 base; bases outside gene matches: 11. CDR1 is SGHAT and CDR2 is FQNNGV in the germline V gene. This chain's CDR3 is CASSLVGTGFYTSGNTIYF. CDR3 in DNA: TGTGCCAGCAGCTTAGTCGGGACAGGGTTCTATACTTCTGGAAACACCATATATTTT.

This sequence joins TRBV6-5 and TRBJ1-2, with 9 bases lining up with TRBD1. This CDR3 is 14 amino acids long. CDR1 MNHEY and CDR2 SVGAGI come from the germline V gene. V trimming: 5 bases; J trimming: 4 bases; junction bases outside the gene matches: 5. DNA for the CDR3: TGTGCCAGCAGTGGGACAGGGTTGACCTATGGCTACACCTTC. Its protein is CASSGTGLTYGYTF.

About this clone itself: At the DNA level, this CDR3 is encoded by other sequences in the same sample as well. This chain connects TRBV5-1 to TRBJ1-2; no clear D. The CDR3 covers 11 residues. Trimming cost V 0 bases and J 7 bases, with 4 bases left between them. In germline, CDR1 is SGHRS, CDR2 YFSETQ. This chain's CDR3 is CASSLAGGYTF. The CDR3 DNA reads as TGCGCCAGCAGCTTGGCAGGTGGCTACACCTTC.

This chain links TRBV5-6 with TRBJ1-5; D possibly corresponds to TRBD1 (6 bases). The CDR3 is 14 amino acids. CDR1 and CDR2 from the germline V gene are SGHDT and YYEEEE. The V and J ends lost 4 bases and 6 bases respectively, with 14 bases between them. The CDR3, as DNA: TGTGCCAGCAGCCGGGGAGGGGGATCTCAGCCCCAGCATTTT. Protein: CASSRGGGSQPQHF.

The rearrangement uses TRBV28 and TRBJ1-2; the match to TRBD1 covers 9 bases. Losses at the gene ends were 5 bases for V and 5 bases for J; bases not matched to a gene: 6. This CDR3 is 14 amino acids long. The germline V gene has CDR1 MDHEN and CDR2 SYDVKM. In DNA, the CDR3 is TGTGCCAGCAGTCCCCAAGACAGGGGGTATGGCTACACCTTC. Its protein product is CASSPQDRGYGYTF.

The chain has TRBV5-1 and TRBJ2-7, with D perhaps TRBD2 (5 bases). CDR1 is SGHRS, CDR2 YFSETQ, per germline. This CDR3 comprises 13 residues. Trimming took 1 base from V and 2 from J, leaving 7 bases between them. The DNA for the CDR3 is TGCGCCAGCAGCTTGAGGAGGACCTACGAGCAGTACTTC. Translation gives CASSLRRTYEQYF.

This chain links TRBV30 with TRBJ2-3; 8 positions agree with TRBD1. Germline values: CDR1 GTSNPN, CDR2 SVGIG (reference sequence). Trimming removed 0 bases from V and 5 bases from J; junction bases left unmatched: 7. This CDR3 is 15 amino acids long. CDR3 DNA sequence: TGTGCCTGGAGTGTAGGACAGGGAACCCGAGATACGCAGTATTTT. This translates into CAWSVGQGTRDTQYF. The full variable domain, completed using reference TRBV30 and TRBJ2-3, is SQTIHQWPATLVQPVGSPLSLECTVEGTSNPNLYWYRQAAGRGLQLLFYSVGIGQISSEVPQNLSASRPQDRQFILSSKKLLLSDSGFYLCAWSVGQGTRDTQYFGPGTRLTVL.

The chain combines TRBV28 with TRBJ2-1, with unresolved D. Deletions cut 5 bases from V and 0 bases from J, with 5 bases between. The length of the CDR3 is 13 residues. In germline, CDR1 is MDHEN, CDR2 SYDVKM. The DNA for the CDR3 is TGTGCCAGCAGTCCCTACTCCTACAATGAGCAGTTCTTC. It codes for CASSPYSYNEQFF.

About this clone itself: The junction does not match germline at one end; this may be a read error. This chain joins TRBV4-2 and TRBJ2-3; TRBD2 matches 8 bases. The germline CDR1 and CDR2 sequences are LGHNA and YNFKEQ. This CDR3 spans 15 amino acids. For the CDR3, the DNA is TGTGCCAGCAGCCAAGCGGGAGGGCCGTCAGATGCGCAGTATTTT. It yields the protein CASSQAGGPSDAQYF.

The chain carries TRBV11-2 and TRBJ2-2; 8 nucleotides agree with TRBD2. Trimming took 7 bases from V and 6 from J; bases not matched to a gene: 10. The V gene's germline CDR1 is SGHAT and CDR2 FQNNGV. This CDR3 has 15 amino acids. CDR3: CASIPTSGGSGELFF. CDR3 sequence (DNA): TGTGCCAGCATCCCTACTAGCGGAGGGTCCGGGGAGCTGTTTTTT.